The sequence of this T cell receptor beta chain was determined in a study of T cells in Graves' hyperthyroidism and ophthalmopathy. RNA transcripts gave rise to amplified TCR beta CDR3 regions. HTBI primers were used for first-round RT-PCR of the TCR CDR3. TCRdb independently ran MiXCR on the multiplex PCR reads; one entry per CDR3 protein. Seen here are 250,000 to 400,000 distinct CDR3 sequences, roughly 15% observed once, and the top ten hold around 32%. PBMCs were sourced from more than 9 ml fresh peripheral blood. The V gene end was trimmed by 1 base and the J gene end by 2 bases; junction bases not matched to a gene: 7. Germline V lookup: CDR1 LGHDT, CDR2 YNNKEL (reference sequence). There are 16 residues in the CDR3. This clonotype has ten or more counts.

This receptor was identified in a woman aged 40 to 55 with Graves' ophthalmopathy. The chain is built from TRBV3-1 and TRBJ1-1; TRBD1 matches 7 bases. The source material was blood. The CDR3 nucleotides are TGTGCCAGCAGCCAAGGGACAGGCTGGTCTAACACTGAAGCTTTCTTT. Its translation is CASSQGTGWSNTEAFF. The full variable domain, rest sourced from reference TRBV3-1 and TRBJ1-1, is DTAVSQTPKYLVTQMGNDKSIKCEQNLGHDTMYWYKQDSKKFLKIMFSYNNKELIINETVPNRFSPKSPDKAHLNLHINSLELGDSAVYFCASSQGTGWSNTEAFFGQGTRLTVV.